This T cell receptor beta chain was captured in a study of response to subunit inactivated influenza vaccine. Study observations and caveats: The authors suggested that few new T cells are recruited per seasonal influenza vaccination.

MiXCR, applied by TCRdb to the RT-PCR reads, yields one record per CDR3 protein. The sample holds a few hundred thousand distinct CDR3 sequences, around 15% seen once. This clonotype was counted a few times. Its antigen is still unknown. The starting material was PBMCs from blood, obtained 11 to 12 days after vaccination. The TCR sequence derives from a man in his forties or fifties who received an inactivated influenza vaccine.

This CDR3 is CASRTGGYQETQYF. CDR3 bases: TGCGCCAGCAGGACAGGAGGATACCAAGAGACCCAGTACTTC. The chain carries TRBV5-1 and TRBJ2-5; weak D call: TRBD1 (6 bases). The CDR3 consists of 14 residues. Deletions cut 5 bases from V and 0 bases from J, with 11 bases between. CDR1 is SGHRS and CDR2 is YFSETQ in the germline V gene.